This T cell receptor (beta chain) was documented in a study of cytomegalovirus exposure and HLA in healthy donors. As for the study in general: A prior analysis found 90 million to 120 million unique TCR beta sequences from roughly 180 million T cells. Most genotyped donors, over 70% of about 430, had Caucasian-associated genetic ancestry.

In this sample, this clone turned up a few times. Its antigen remains unidentified. Study observations and caveats: Among TCR beta chains, those listed as cytomegalovirus-associated numbered fewer than 200. A later analysis found common viral pathogens apparently linked to several of the most significant clusters.

The CDR3 is 16 residues long. The germline CDR1 and CDR2 sequences are LGHNA and YNFKEQ. Trimming stripped 0 bases from V and 0 bases from J, with 6 bases between. The PCR had 60 Vbeta and 13 Jbeta primers. Generated by immunoSEQ multiplex PCR, the TCRdb table keeps only in-frame clones and is missing some. The sample records 90,000 to 100,000 clones, 55% to 80% being singletons. The sequenced sample was PBMCs. The sequence derives from a female donor in good health and CMV-seronegative. This chain links TRBV4-2 with TRBJ2-6; D not certain. The CDR3 is CASSQDGTSGANVLTF. The CDR3 DNA sequence: TGTGCCAGCAGCCAAGACGGTACCTCTGGGGCCAACGTCCTGACTTTC.